Shown below are 21 T cell receptor beta chains from a single sample sequenced in a study of blood T cell repertoires in COVID-19. Produced via immunoSEQ multiplex PCR; TCRdb's table is partial and in-frame only. The table lists 50,000 or so clones, around nine tenths of them singletons. Sequences were obtained from peripheral blood. The receptors stem from a middle-aged man with active COVID-19.

This clone was seen once. The chain has TRBV12-3 or TRBV12-4 and TRBJ1-2; D unclear. There are 13 residues in the CDR3. V was clipped by 7 bases and J by 6 bases, with 15 bases between them. The CDR3 DNA sequence: TGTGCCAGCACCCCGACGTTACGGGATGGCTACACCTTC. Translating gives CASTPTLRDGYTF.

This chain joins TRBV6-6 and TRBJ1-6, with 9 bases that match TRBD1. The CDR3 extends over 13 amino acids. Trimming at V came to 8 bases and at J to 6 bases, leaving 2 bases not matched to a gene. Germline-derived CDR1 and CDR2 are MNHNY and SVGAGI (reference sequence). The CDR3 region has the DNA TGTGCCAGCCGGGACAGGGCTAATTCACCCCTCCACTTT. Its protein is CASRDRANSPLHF.

This chain joins TRBV11-2 and TRBJ1-4; no definite D call. V lost 4 bases to trimming and J lost 14 bases, with 17 bases between them. The germline gives CDR1 SGHAT, CDR2 FQNNGV. This CDR3 has 13 amino acids. The CDR3 DNA sequence: TGTGCCAGCAGCTCTCCCGGGTCTCGCCCCCTGTTTTTT. Protein sequence: CASSSPGSRPLFF.

Remarks on this clone: This specimen includes other DNA sequences encoding the same CDR3. The genes are TRBV10-3 and TRBJ1-1; TRBD1 might be the D (5 bases). V was pared by 4 bases and J by 1 base, with 7 bases between. CDR1 is ENHRY, CDR2 SYGVKD, per germline. This CDR3 has 13 residues. CDR3 nucleotides: TGTGCCATCAGTGTTCAGGGGAACACTGAAGCTTTCTTT. Translation: CAISVQGNTEAFF.

The CDR3 here is CASSVGGRGLGGYTF. The CDR3 DNA is TGTGCCAGCAGCGTAGGAGGAAGGGGACTTGGGGGCTACACCTTC. The V gene is TRBV9, the J gene TRBJ1-2; perhaps TRBD1 as D (5 bases). This CDR3 contains 15 residues. Trimming cost V 0 bases and J 8 bases, with 17 bases left between them. The V gene's germline CDR1 is SGDLS and CDR2 YYNGEE. Variable domain in full (rest from reference TRBV9 and TRBJ1-2): DSGVTQTPKHLITATGQRVTLRCSPRSGDLSVYWYQQSLDQGLQFLIQYYNGEERAKGNILERFSAQQFPDLHSELNLSSLELGDSALYFCASSVGGRGLGGYTFGSGTRLTVV.

The chain combines TRBV2 with TRBJ2-7; a possible D gene is TRBD2 (6 bases). The CDR3 runs 13 residues. Deletions cut 10 bases from V and 6 bases from J, with 19 bases between. Germline CDR1 reads SNHLY; CDR2 reads FYNNEI. The CDR3 DNA is TGTGCCACCTCGGGAGATCTTGACTCCGAGCAGTACTTC. Translating it yields CATSGDLDSEQYF.

The chain is built from TRBV7-8 and TRBJ2-3, with D possibly being TRBD1 (6 bases). Germline CDR1 SGHVS, CDR2 FQNEAQ. The CDR3 extends over 16 amino acids. The V and J ends lost 4 bases and 4 bases respectively, with 18 bases between them. The CDR3 DNA sequence: TGTGCCAGCAGCTCACAGAACAGGGATTGGCCAGATACGCAGTATTTT. It yields the protein CASSSQNRDWPDTQYF.

The chain links TRBV2 to TRBJ1-2; possibly TRBD1 for D (5 bases). CDR3 length: 13 residues. Germline V CDR1 and CDR2: SNHLY, FYNNEI. Trimming pared 3 bases from V and 8 bases from J, leaving 13 bases between. CDR3 protein: CASSDPGLQGYTF. The CDR3 region has the DNA TGTGCCAGCAGTGATCCGGGACTACAGGGCTACACCTTC.

This clone was recorded a few times. V usage is TRBV2 and J usage is TRBJ2-3; 8 nucleotides match TRBD1. The germline CDR1 and CDR2 sequences are SNHLY and FYNNEI. V was pared by 6 bases and J by 1 base, with 6 bases of the junction left unmatched. The length of the CDR3 is 15 residues. The CDR3 spells CASSPQGVGTDTQYF. The CDR3, as DNA: TGTGCCAGCAGCCCACAGGGGGTCGGCACAGATACGCAGTATTTT. The full variable domain, in which reference TRBV2 and TRBJ2-3 provide the parts outside the CDR3, is EPEVTQTPSHQVTQMGQEVILRCVPISNHLYFYWYRQILGQKVEFLVSFYNNEISEKSEIFDDQFSVERPDGSNFTLKIRSTKLEDSAMYFCASSPQGVGTDTQYFGPGTRLTVL.

The chain couples TRBV4-1 to TRBJ2-2, with TRBD1 matching 8 bases. The V segment lost 3 bases and the J segment 3 bases; nucleotides outside the gene matches: 3. CDR3 length: 15 amino acids. The germline gives CDR1 MGHRA, CDR2 YSYEKL. DNA for the CDR3: TGCGCCAGCAGCCAGTACAGGGGGGACACCGGGGAGCTGTTTTTT. Its protein product is CASSQYRGDTGELFF.

The V and J genes are TRBV18 and TRBJ1-5; a possible D gene is TRBD1 (5 bases). This CDR3 spans 13 amino acids. CDR1 KGHSH and CDR2 LQKENI come from the germline V gene. V lost 4 bases and J 5 bases, leaving 9 bases between the germline ends. The chain's CDR3 is CASSLSRDQPQHF. As DNA, the CDR3 is TGTGCCAGCTCACTCTCCAGGGATCAGCCCCAGCATTTT.

This rearrangement joins TRBV5-4 to TRBJ2-7; perhaps TRBD2 as D (5 bases). The CDR3 totals 12 residues. V lost 1 base and J lost 6, with 8 bases in between. Germline CDR1 and CDR2: SGHNT and YYREEE (reference sequence). The CDR3 region is CASSLYRGEQYF. In DNA, the CDR3 is TGTGCCAGCAGCTTGTACCGGGGCGAGCAGTACTTC.

The chain couples TRBV5-1 to TRBJ1-2; the D is unclear. Germline CDR1 is SGHRS and CDR2 is YFSETQ. CDR3 length: 13 amino acids. V was pared by 3 bases and J by 0 bases, with 6 bases between. The CDR3 sequence: CASSSSSNYGYTF. For the CDR3, the DNA is TGCGCCAGCAGCTCTAGTTCTAACTATGGCTACACCTTC.

This clone came up a few times. This sequence joins TRBV5-4 and TRBJ1-2; TRBD1 matches 7 bases. From germline, CDR1 is SGHNT and CDR2 YYREEE (reference sequence). J gave up 8 bases and V 4 bases, and 11 bases lay outside the gene matches. This CDR3 comprises 14 residues. The CDR3 sequence: CASSSARQGRGYTF. CDR3 nucleotides: TGTGCCAGCAGCAGCGCCCGACAGGGTAGAGGCTACACCTTC.

In nucleotides, the CDR3 is TGTGCCAGCAGCTTGGACCGGGAGGTGGAGACCCAGTACTTC. This encodes CASSLDREVETQYF. J is TRBJ2-5 and V is TRBV5-5, with 7 bases matching TRBD2. Unmatched junction bases numbered 4, after V lost 0 bases and J lost 5 bases. The CDR3 extends over 14 amino acids. The germline V gene has CDR1 SGHKS and CDR2 YYEKEE (reference sequence).

The V and J genes are TRBV15 and TRBJ1-1, with D unclear. Trimming pared 0 bases from V and 0 bases from J, leaving 17 bases between. Germline CDR1 LNHNV, CDR2 YYDKDF (reference sequence). This CDR3 contains 18 residues. The CDR3 here is CATSRDLRRIIMNTEAFF. DNA for the CDR3: TGTGCCACCAGCAGAGATCTGCGAAGAATCATCATGAACACTGAAGCTTTCTTT.

V usage is TRBV11-3 and J usage is TRBJ2-5; 7 bases align to TRBD1. The length of the CDR3 is 14 residues. V lost 1 base, J lost 1 base, and 0 bases stayed unmatched. The germline V gene encodes CDR1 SGHNT and CDR2 YENEEA. The CDR3, as DNA: TGTGCCAGCAGCTTAGGACAGGGCCAAGAGACCCAGTACTTC. Protein sequence: CASSLGQGQETQYF.

The chain recombines TRBV6-5 with TRBJ2-7, with TRBD2 matching 7 bases. The germline V gene encodes CDR1 MNHEY and CDR2 SVGAGI. The CDR3 loop spans 13 amino acids. V dropped 6 bases and J dropped 2; count of bases not matched to a gene: 4. The CDR3 spells CASSRAGAYEQYF. CDR3 DNA sequence: TGTGCCAGCAGCCGCGCGGGGGCCTACGAGCAGTACTTC.

The chain employs TRBV18 and TRBJ1-4; D ambiguous. In germline, CDR1 is KGHSH, CDR2 LQKENI. The CDR3 has 14 residues. The V end lost 3 bases, the J end lost 8 bases, and 13 bases lay between the germline ends. CDR3: CASSPGSREEKLFF. The CDR3 DNA sequence: TGTGCCAGCTCACCTGGGTCGAGGGAGGAAAAACTGTTTTTT.

V is TRBV9 and J is TRBJ2-1; the match to TRBD1 covers 8 bases. V lost 0 bases and J lost 3; bases outside the gene matches: 8. From germline, CDR1 is SGDLS and CDR2 YYNGEE. The CDR3 consists of 17 residues. The CDR3 loop reads CASSVDPQGVGYNEQFF. In DNA, the CDR3 is TGTGCCAGCAGCGTAGACCCACAGGGGGTGGGCTACAATGAGCAGTTCTTC.

The rearrangement joins TRBV5-1 to TRBJ2-2; D may be TRBD2 (6 bases). The germline gives CDR1 SGHRS, CDR2 YFSETQ. Trimming took 0 bases from V and 0 from J, leaving 6 bases between them. This CDR3 is built from 15 residues. CDR3 region: CASSLGGTNTGELFF. Written as DNA, the CDR3 is TGCGCCAGCAGCTTGGGCGGGACGAACACCGGGGAGCTGTTTTTT.